This T cell receptor (beta chain) was observed in a study of blood T cell repertoires in COVID-19 (dated by TCRdb to 2020 to 2021). About the investigation overall: Samples covering the acute and convalescent phases of COVID-19 were provided by collaborators in the United States, Italy and Spain. The prospective study material was composed of cDNA or gDNA derived from T cells, B-cell-depleted T cells, or PBMCs. The dataset comprised deeply sampled blood TCRbeta repertoires from subjects exposed to, actively infected with, or recovered from COVID-19. The repertoires were released in a freely available public database meant as a resource for research on the immune response to SARS-CoV-2. Samples came from the ongoing ImmuneRACE study (first 160 participants) plus 1,254 subjects from 6 global collaborators. Sample metadata almost always included a de-identified subject ID, COVID-19 status, age in years and sex. Where available, HLA class I and class II types were taken from metadata supplied by the sample provider and were not determined by assay-based typing.

Whole blood was collected in K2EDTA tubes by collaborating institutions according to the institutions' own protocols. For TCRbeta analysis, collaborators shipped samples as frozen whole blood, isolated PBMCs, or DNA extracted from either of those sample types. Overall study outcomes, separate from this receptor: The amount of clinical and demographic metadata varied by source and participant and was provided uncurated.

CDR1 and CDR2 (SGHTA, FQGTGA) derive from the germline V gene. Including cysteine and phenylalanine, the CDR3 has 12 amino acids. Just CDR3 DNA is preserved here, 36 bases in frame from base 1. V sheds 4 bases and J sheds 4 bases, leaving 5 bases between their ends. This clone came up many times. Its antigen is currently not known. Base qualities are not provided; no much larger clone lies one nucleotide away. TCRbeta CDR3 regions were amplified from genomic DNA using the immunoSEQ Assay, a bias-controlled multiplex PCR. The published analysis was carried out like this. The number of nucleated cells in each sample was estimated by amplification of reference gene primers within the assay. Sequence reads were collapsed and filtered to measure the absolute abundance of every unique TCRbeta CDR3 rearrangement. Productive Simpson clonality was computed per sample as the square root of Simpson's diversity index over productive rearrangements. The source is immuneACCESS, and TCRdb retained only in-frame sequences with V and J called. Part of the clones is not carried over; for the studies checked, unresolved V genes explain less than half of this, and the remainder is unexplained. V and J calls and clone size are those listed in that table; D and trimming were worked out from the DNA. Here the sample has 150,000 or so clones; 70% to 85% occur a single time. Clones ranked in the top ten supply about 2.9% of the sample.

Recombination joined TRBV7-3 with TRBJ1-5, with the D gene too uncertain to name. This TCR was recovered from a woman over 75 with acute or convalescent COVID-19. The sample taken for sequencing was peripheral blood. The DNA reads TGTGCCAGCAGCTCCTTAAATCAGCCCCAGCATTTT. This yields the protein CASSSLNQPQHF.